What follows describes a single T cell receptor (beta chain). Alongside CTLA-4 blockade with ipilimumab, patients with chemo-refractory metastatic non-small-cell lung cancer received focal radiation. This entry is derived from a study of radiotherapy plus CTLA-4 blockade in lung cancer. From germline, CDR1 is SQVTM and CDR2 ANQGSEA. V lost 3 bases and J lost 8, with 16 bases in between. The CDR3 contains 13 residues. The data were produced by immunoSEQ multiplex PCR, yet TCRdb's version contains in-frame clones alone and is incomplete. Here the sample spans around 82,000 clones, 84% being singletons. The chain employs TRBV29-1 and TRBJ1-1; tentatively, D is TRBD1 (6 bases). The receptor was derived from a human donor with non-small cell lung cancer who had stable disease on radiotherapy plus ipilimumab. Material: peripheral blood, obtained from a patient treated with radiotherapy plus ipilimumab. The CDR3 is CSVEVRGRLEAFF. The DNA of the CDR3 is TGCAGCGTTGAGGTCAGGGGACGGTTAGAAGCTTTCTTT.